This T cell receptor (beta chain) was sequenced for a study of OX40 agonist ivuxolimab in advanced cancers. Study as a whole: Having had anti-PD-1, anti-PD-L1 or anti-CTLA-4 therapy before was allowed, and roughly 40% had some. Findings of the study overall: The 0.1-3.0 mg/kg partial responders had among the lowest clonal expansion.

Turning to this clone: Its antigen is not known.

Germline CDR1 MDHEN, CDR2 SYDVKM. The CDR3 runs 16 residues. V lost 6 bases and J lost 1, with 18 bases in between. The repertoire was sequenced with immunoSEQ multiplex PCR; TCRdb's copy has only in-frame clones and lacks some. This sample has tens of thousands of clones, with 80% to 90% found just once. V is TRBV28 and J is TRBJ1-1; D is ambiguous. The clonotype comes from an adult with an advanced solid tumor such as melanoma, head and neck, liver or kidney cancer. This material consisted of CD4+ or CD8+ T cells sorted from blood, taken in a trial of the OX40 agonist ivuxolimab. CDR3 in amino acids: CASSPLWASRNTEAFF. The CDR3, as DNA: TGTGCCAGCAGCCCACTGTGGGCAAGTCGGAACACTGAAGCTTTCTTT.